A single sample is the source of the 15 T cell receptor beta chains below, sequenced in a study of T cell changes during pregnancy in multiple sclerosis. Produced via immunoSEQ multiplex PCR; TCRdb's table is partial and in-frame only. The repertoire holds around 30,000 clones, with more than 70% as singletons. The source material was CD8+ T cells from peripheral blood mononuclear cells, sampled after pregnancy. The receptors stem from a female donor with multiple sclerosis, enrolled in a pregnancy study.

This clone counts as medium-sized (0.01 to 0.1%). The J gene is TRBJ2-6, the V gene TRBV28, with a possible D match to TRBD1 (6 bases). The CDR3 runs to 16 residues. CDR1 and CDR2 (germline): MDHEN, SYDVKM. V lost 7 bases to trimming and J lost 0 bases, with 13 bases between them. CDR3 sequence: CASTGQGFSGANVLTF. For the CDR3, the DNA is TGTGCCAGCACGGGACAAGGTTTCTCTGGGGCCAACGTCCTGACTTTC. The full variable domain, its missing parts supplied by reference TRBV28 and TRBJ2-6, is DVKVTQSSRYLVKRTGEKVFLECVQDMDHENMFWYRQDPGLGLRLIYFSYDVKMKEKGDIPEGYSVSREKKERFSLILESASTNQTSMYLCASTGQGFSGANVLTFGAGSRLTVL.

The chain couples TRBV5-1 to TRBJ1-2; D is possibly TRBD1 (5 bases). Germline assignment: CDR1 SGHRS and CDR2 YFSETQ. The CDR3 is 17 amino acids. Trimming took 4 bases from V and 5 from J, leaving 24 bases between them. CDR3 coding DNA: TGCGCCAGCAGCACCGAACCTGATCGGGGGGTCCTTTATGGCTACACCTTC. This gives the protein CASSTEPDRGVLYGYTF.

The genes are TRBV10-3 and TRBJ2-5; 9 bases map to TRBD1. The CDR3 extends over 13 amino acids. Trimming at V came to 4 bases and at J to 5 bases, leaving 2 bases not matched to a gene. The V gene's germline CDR1 is ENHRY and CDR2 SYGVKD. The CDR3 DNA is TGTGCCATCAGTGCCACAGGGGGCGAGACCCAGTACTTC. It is translated as CAISATGGETQYF.

The CDR3 DNA follows: TGTGCCAGCAGCCCGACGACAGGATTGAACACTGAAGCTTTCTTT. It is translated as CASSPTTGLNTEAFF. This chain links TRBV7-9 with TRBJ1-1, with D perhaps matching TRBD1 (6 bases). The CDR3 runs 15 residues. Trimming shortened V by 5 bases and J by 0 bases, and 13 bases separated the two germline ends. Germline V gene lookup returns CDR1 SEHNR and CDR2 FQNEAQ (reference sequence).

The chain's CDR3 is CASSHRDIAGELFF. CDR3 sequence (DNA): TGCGCCAGCAGCCACCGTGACATAGCCGGGGAGCTGTTTTTT. The V call is TRBV4-3, the J call TRBJ2-2; D unresolved. Per germline, CDR1 LGHNA and CDR2 YSLEER. V lost 3 bases, J lost 6 bases, and 11 bases lay in between. This CDR3 spans 14 amino acids.

This chain uses TRBV13 with TRBJ1-2, with TRBD1 identical over 11 bases. The V gene end was trimmed by 5 bases and the J gene end by 4 bases; junction bases not matched to a gene: 12. The V gene's germline CDR1 is PRHDT and CDR2 FYEKMQ (reference sequence). The CDR3 contains 17 residues. The CDR3 sequence: CASSNSGTGGERYGYTF. DNA of the CDR3: TGTGCCAGCAGCAACTCCGGGACAGGGGGTGAACGCTATGGCTACACCTTC.

In the case of this clone: A read error may account for a junction end that differs from germline. The chain has TRBV6-1 and TRBJ2-1; D possibly corresponds to TRBD2 (6 bases). This CDR3 is built from 11 residues. Germline values: CDR1 MNHNS, CDR2 SASEGT. For the CDR3, the DNA is TGTGCCAGCAGTGAACTGACTAGACGGATCTTC. Protein: CASSELTRRIF.

V usage is TRBV6-5 and J usage is TRBJ1-1, with 7 bases lining up with TRBD1. Trimming cost V 5 bases and J 2 bases; bases outside gene matches: 5. The V gene's germline CDR1 is MNHEY and CDR2 SVGAGI. The CDR3 runs 14 residues. The CDR3 DNA reads TGTGCCAGCAGTAAAAACAGGGGCAACACTGAAGCTTTCTTT. Protein product: CASSKNRGNTEAFF.

This clone has only one observation. The rearrangement links TRBV7-6 to TRBJ2-2; 7 positions match TRBD1. Trimming at V came to 8 bases and at J to 7 bases, leaving 13 bases not matched to a gene. Per the germline V gene, CDR1 is SGHVS and CDR2 is FNYEAQ. CDR3 length: 15 amino acids. The CDR3 DNA follows: TGTGCCAGCGGTAGGGCAGGGGGTTACATCGGGGAGCTGTTTTTT. This translates into CASGRAGGYIGELFF.

This rearrangement joins TRBV9 to TRBJ1-1; D is perhaps TRBD1 (6 bases). CDR1 SGDLS and CDR2 YYNGEE come from the germline V gene. The germline V and J ends were trimmed by 5 bases and 3 bases, with 17 bases remaining between them. The CDR3 consists of 15 residues. The CDR3 spells CASSYEGGLDTEAFF. The CDR3 DNA is TGTGCCAGCAGTTATGAGGGGGGGCTGGACACTGAAGCTTTCTTT.

The rearrangement links TRBV6-4 to TRBJ2-3, with D maybe TRBD1 (6 bases). The germline V gene has CDR1 MRHNA and CDR2 SNTAGT. This CDR3 contains 15 residues. V lost 2 bases and J 0 bases, leaving 9 bases between the germline ends. The CDR3 loop is CASSDGGLSTDTQYF. CDR3 DNA sequence: TGTGCCAGCAGTGACGGGGGCCTGAGCACAGATACGCAGTATTTT.

The rearrangement links TRBV2 to TRBJ2-2; TRBD2 is a possible D gene (7 bases). Germline V gene data show CDR1 as SNHLY and CDR2 as FYNNEI. The CDR3 is 17 amino acids. The V and J ends lost 4 bases and 5 bases respectively, with 20 bases between them. The CDR3 protein is CASSGVGSGGETGELFF. CDR3 coding DNA: TGTGCCAGCAGTGGGGTTGGGTCGGGGGGCGAGACCGGGGAGCTGTTTTTT.

The chain carries TRBV2 and TRBJ1-2, with TRBD1 as a possible D gene (5 bases). Germline lookup yields CDR1 SNHLY and CDR2 FYNNEI. V lost 6 bases, J lost 4 bases, and 21 bases lay in between. CDR3 length: 16 residues. The DNA of the CDR3 is TGTGCCAGCAGCCAATTCCCCGGGGGTGGGGCCTATGGCTACACCTTC. Amino acids: CASSQFPGGGAYGYTF.

This clone has only one observation. The CDR3 sequence is CASSLGFGRANYGYTF. CDR3 DNA: TGTGCCAGCAGCTTAGGGTTCGGCAGGGCTAACTATGGCTACACCTTC. The chain combines TRBV11-2 with TRBJ1-2, with TRBD1 as a possible D gene (5 bases). The ends were cut back, 1 base at V and 0 bases at J, with 12 bases in the middle. The length of the CDR3 is 16 residues. From germline, CDR1 is SGHAT and CDR2 FQNNGV.

V and J are TRBV28 and TRBJ2-5, with D perhaps matching TRBD1 (5 bases). The length of the CDR3 is 14 residues. Germline CDR1 MDHEN, CDR2 SYDVKM. Trimming took 2 bases from V and 4 from J, leaving 11 bases between them. The DNA for the CDR3 is TGTGCCAGCAGTTTAACGGACAACGGAGAGACCCAGTACTTC. It specifies CASSLTDNGETQYF.